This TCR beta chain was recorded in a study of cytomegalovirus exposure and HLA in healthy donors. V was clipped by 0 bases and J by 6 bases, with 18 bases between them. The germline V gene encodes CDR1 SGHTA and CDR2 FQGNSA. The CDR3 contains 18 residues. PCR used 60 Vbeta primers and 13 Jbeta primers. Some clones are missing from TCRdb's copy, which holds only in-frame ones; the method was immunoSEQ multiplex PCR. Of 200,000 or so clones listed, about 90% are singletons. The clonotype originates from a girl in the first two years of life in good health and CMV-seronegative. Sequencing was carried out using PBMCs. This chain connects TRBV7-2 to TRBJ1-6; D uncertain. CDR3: CASSLALSPGSFNSPLHF. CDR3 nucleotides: TGTGCCAGCAGCTTAGCCCTTTCTCCGGGATCTTTTAATTCACCCCTCCACTTT.